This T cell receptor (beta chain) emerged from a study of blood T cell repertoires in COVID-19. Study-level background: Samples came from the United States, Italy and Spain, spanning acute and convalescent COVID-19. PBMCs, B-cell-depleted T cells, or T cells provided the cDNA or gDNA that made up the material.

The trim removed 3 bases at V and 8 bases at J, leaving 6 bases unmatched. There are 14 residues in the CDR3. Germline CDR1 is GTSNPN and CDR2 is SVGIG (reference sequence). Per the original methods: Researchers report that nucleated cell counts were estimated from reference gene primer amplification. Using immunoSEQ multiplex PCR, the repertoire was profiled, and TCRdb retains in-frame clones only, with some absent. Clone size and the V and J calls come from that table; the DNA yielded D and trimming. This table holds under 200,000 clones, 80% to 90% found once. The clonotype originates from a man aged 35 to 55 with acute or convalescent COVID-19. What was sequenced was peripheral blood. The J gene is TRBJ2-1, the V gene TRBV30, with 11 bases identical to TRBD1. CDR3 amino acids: CAWSLGQGADEQFF. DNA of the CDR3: TGTGCCTGGAGCCTCGGACAGGGGGCCGATGAGCAGTTCTTC.